The clone carrying this TCR beta chain was counted many times. This sample was taken from a study of early T cells in non-severe SARS-CoV-2 infection. Whole-study context: Investigators sequenced bulk RNA drawn from unsorted whole blood, and chains remained unpaired.

Individual cDNA molecules carried attached unique molecular identifiers. A single record per CDR3 protein comes from TCRdb applying MiXCR to the 5' RACE reads. This repertoire shows roughly 75,000 distinct CDR3 sequences, around 9.9% found once; its top ten account for approximately 5%. The CDR3 totals 16 residues. V dropped 1 base and J dropped 5 bases, with 18 bases sitting between them. This chain uses TRBV12-3 or TRBV12-4 with TRBJ2-7, with a weak D call TRBD1 (7 bases). The sequenced material came from whole blood. The sequence was obtained from an adult who was a healthcare worker with PCR-confirmed SARS-CoV-2 infection or an uninfected control (not recorded which). CDR3 residues: CASSLEVGQGGHEQYF. Written as DNA, the CDR3 is TGTGCCAGCAGTTTAGAGGTCGGGCAGGGGGGCCACGAGCAGTACTTC.